A selection of T cell receptor beta chains follows, all from one sample in a study of blood T cell repertoires in COVID-19. Clones were read by immunoSEQ multiplex PCR, and TCRdb kept only the in-frame ones, dropping some. The profile shows 150,000 or so clones, over 80% of them singletons. Sequences were obtained from peripheral blood. The receptors stem from a man older than 75 with acute or convalescent COVID-19. Each CDR3 is given with its conserved first and last residue. Each record gives: clone size, D gene, V gene, J gene, CDR3 protein, CDR3 DNA. A D gene is named only where the DNA matches it firmly. Size is stated for part of the rows, as once, few or many counts, or as a class when the clone is expanded.

abundance: -; d_gene: TRBD2; v_gene: TRBV13; j_gene: TRBJ2-1; CDR3aa: CASSLPGLAGNEQFF; CDR3nt: TGTGCCAGCAGCTTACCGGGACTAGCGGGCAATGAGCAGTTCTTC
abundance: -; d_gene: -; v_gene: TRBV6-5; j_gene: TRBJ2-2; CDR3aa: CASSYSAGTTGELFF; CDR3nt: TGTGCCAGCAGTTACTCAGCGGGGACAACCGGGGAGCTGTTTTTT
abundance: -; d_gene: -; v_gene: TRBV21-1; j_gene: TRBJ1-2; CDR3aa: CASSKVEGYGYTF; CDR3nt: TGTGCCAGCAGCAAAGTGGAGGGGTATGGCTACACCTTC
abundance: -; d_gene: TRBD1; v_gene: TRBV29-1; j_gene: TRBJ2-2; CDR3aa: CSATDGRDRGTNTGELFF; CDR3nt: TGCAGCGCCACAGACGGGCGGGACAGGGGGACGAACACCGGGGAGCTGTTTTTT
abundance: -; d_gene: -; v_gene: TRBV14; j_gene: TRBJ2-1; CDR3aa: CASSQGRGKNEQFF; CDR3nt: TGTGCCAGCAGTCAGGGCAGGGGAAAAAATGAGCAGTTCTTC
abundance: -; d_gene: TRBD1; v_gene: TRBV5-1; j_gene: TRBJ1-4; CDR3aa: CASSSGTGLEKLFF; CDR3nt: TGCGCCAGCAGCTCCGGGACAGGGCTTGAAAAACTGTTTTTT
abundance: -; d_gene: TRBD1; v_gene: TRBV5-1; j_gene: TRBJ2-5; CDR3aa: CASSREGQAGGETQYF; CDR3nt: TGCGCCAGCAGCCGGGAAGGACAGGCTGGCGGAGAGACCCAGTACTTC
abundance: -; d_gene: TRBD2; v_gene: TRBV7-9; j_gene: TRBJ2-3; CDR3aa: CASSAESGGATDTQYF; CDR3nt: TGTGCCAGCAGCGCCGAGAGCGGGGGGGCTACAGATACGCAGTATTTT
abundance: once; d_gene: TRBD2; v_gene: TRBV19; j_gene: TRBJ2-1; CDR3aa: CASSKREMDEQFF; CDR3nt: TGTGCCAGTAGTAAGCGGGAGATGGATGAGCAGTTCTTC
abundance: -; d_gene: -; v_gene: TRBV29-1; j_gene: TRBJ1-1; CDR3aa: CSGSTSPDTEAFF; CDR3nt: TGCAGCGGTTCGACATCGCCGGACACTGAAGCTTTCTTT
abundance: -; d_gene: TRBD1; v_gene: TRBV3-1/TRBV3-2; j_gene: TRBJ1-1; CDR3aa: CASSLDRGWGNTEAFF; CDR3nt: TGTGCCAGCAGCCTCGACAGGGGCTGGGGCAACACTGAAGCTTTCTTT
abundance: -; d_gene: -; v_gene: TRBV6-2/TRBV6-3; j_gene: TRBJ2-1; CDR3aa: CASSQGGNEQFF; CDR3nt: TGTGCCAGCAGCCAAGGGGGCAATGAGCAGTTCTTC
abundance: -; d_gene: TRBD1; v_gene: TRBV27; j_gene: TRBJ1-6; CDR3aa: CASSNALGTGHNSPLHF; CDR3nt: TGTGCCAGCAGTAATGCTTTAGGGACAGGGCATAATTCACCCCTCCACTTT
abundance: -; d_gene: -; v_gene: TRBV24-1; j_gene: TRBJ2-2; CDR3aa: CATSAPQGTGELFF; CDR3nt: TGTGCCACCAGTGCTCCACAGGGAACCGGGGAGCTGTTTTTT
abundance: -; d_gene: -; v_gene: TRBV5-1; j_gene: TRBJ1-2; CDR3aa: CASSLEQIDGYTF; CDR3nt: TGCGCCAGCAGCTTGGAACAGATTGATGGCTACACCTTC
abundance: -; d_gene: -; v_gene: TRBV28; j_gene: TRBJ2-2; CDR3aa: CASSFSGRSDTGELFF; CDR3nt: TGTGCCAGCAGTTTCTCGGGGAGGTCGGACACCGGGGAGCTGTTTTTT
abundance: -; d_gene: -; v_gene: TRBV6-1; j_gene: TRBJ1-6; CDR3aa: CASSEVGGSSYNSPLHF; CDR3nt: TGTGCCAGCAGTGAAGTTGGCGGTAGCTCCTATAATTCACCCCTCCACTTT
abundance: -; d_gene: TRBD1; v_gene: TRBV6-1; j_gene: TRBJ1-5; CDR3aa: CASSGYRGRSNQPQHF; CDR3nt: TGTGCCAGCAGTGGATACAGGGGGAGAAGCAATCAGCCCCAGCATTTT
abundance: few; d_gene: TRBD1; v_gene: TRBV6-1; j_gene: TRBJ2-7; CDR3aa: CASSDYRGRLSYEQYF; CDR3nt: TGTGCCAGCAGTGATTACAGGGGGCGTCTTAGCTACGAGCAGTACTTC
abundance: few; d_gene: TRBD1; v_gene: TRBV3-1/TRBV3-2; j_gene: TRBJ1-6; CDR3aa: CASSQDRRSNSPLHF; CDR3nt: TGTGCCAGCAGCCAGGACAGGAGAAGTAATTCACCCCTCCACTTT
abundance: -; d_gene: -; v_gene: TRBV28; j_gene: TRBJ1-5; CDR3aa: CASSLQGFLKPQHF; CDR3nt: TGTGCCAGCAGTTTACAGGGGTTTTTGAAGCCCCAGCATTTT
abundance: -; d_gene: TRBD2; v_gene: TRBV14; j_gene: TRBJ2-3; CDR3aa: CASSRGLAGTDTQYF; CDR3nt: TGTGCCAGCAGCCGGGGACTAGCGGGCACAGATACGCAGTATTTT
abundance: -; d_gene: -; v_gene: TRBV18; j_gene: TRBJ1-3; CDR3aa: CASSEYSGNTIYF; CDR3nt: TGTGCCAGCTCAGAGTACTCTGGAAACACCATATATTTT
abundance: -; d_gene: TRBD1; v_gene: TRBV18; j_gene: TRBJ2-7; CDR3aa: CASSPPNSPGTGSEQYF; CDR3nt: TGTGCCAGCTCACCACCCAATAGTCCCGGGACAGGGTCCGAGCAGTACTTC
abundance: -; d_gene: TRBD1; v_gene: TRBV2; j_gene: TRBJ2-6; CDR3aa: CASMRDRRANVLTF; CDR3nt: TGTGCCAGCATGCGGGACAGGCGGGCCAACGTCCTGACTTTC
abundance: -; d_gene: -; v_gene: TRBV24-1; j_gene: TRBJ2-3; CDR3aa: CATSPGVAGTDTQYF; CDR3nt: TGTGCCACCAGTCCCGGGGTGGCTGGCACAGATACGCAGTATTTT
abundance: -; d_gene: -; v_gene: TRBV7-9; j_gene: TRBJ1-5; CDR3aa: CASSPDRVNQPQHF; CDR3nt: TGTGCCAGCAGCCCGGACAGAGTAAATCAGCCCCAGCATTTT
abundance: -; d_gene: TRBD1; v_gene: TRBV28; j_gene: TRBJ1-1; CDR3aa: CASRPGQAVGEAFF; CDR3nt: TGTGCCAGCAGACCCGGACAGGCCGTGGGTGAAGCTTTCTTT
abundance: -; d_gene: -; v_gene: TRBV7-2; j_gene: TRBJ2-7; CDR3aa: CASSSVYEQYF; CDR3nt: TGTGCCAGCAGCTCGGTCTACGAGCAGTACTTC
abundance: once; d_gene: -; v_gene: TRBV28; j_gene: TRBJ1-2; CDR3aa: CASTQSGAVNYGYTF; CDR3nt: TGTGCCAGCACCCAAAGCGGGGCAGTTAACTATGGCTACACCTTC
abundance: -; d_gene: -; v_gene: TRBV27; j_gene: TRBJ1-4; CDR3aa: CASRLNEKLFF; CDR3nt: TGTGCCAGCAGACTCAATGAAAAACTGTTTTTT
abundance: once; d_gene: -; v_gene: TRBV5-8; j_gene: TRBJ1-2; CDR3aa: CASSDGVSIYGYTF; CDR3nt: TGTGCCAGCAGCGACGGGGTCTCCATCTATGGCTACACCTTC
abundance: -; d_gene: -; v_gene: TRBV5-6; j_gene: TRBJ1-2; CDR3aa: CASSPGLNGYTF; CDR3nt: TGTGCCAGCAGCCCCGGACTGAATGGCTACACCTTC
abundance: -; d_gene: -; v_gene: TRBV2; j_gene: TRBJ1-2; CDR3aa: CASSEEGFGYTF; CDR3nt: TGTGCCAGCAGTGAGGAGGGGTTCGGCTACACCTTC
abundance: -; d_gene: TRBD1; v_gene: TRBV2; j_gene: TRBJ1-1; CDR3aa: CASRGDSLGTEAFF; CDR3nt: TGTGCCAGCAGGGGGGACAGTTTGGGAACTGAAGCTTTCTTT
abundance: -; d_gene: TRBD1; v_gene: TRBV2; j_gene: TRBJ2-1; CDR3aa: CASSNNRGNEQFF; CDR3nt: TGTGCCAGCAGTAACAACAGGGGGAATGAGCAGTTCTTC
abundance: -; d_gene: TRBD1; v_gene: TRBV19; j_gene: TRBJ1-5; CDR3aa: CASSPRDRGRNQPQHF; CDR3nt: TGTGCCAGTAGTCCCCGGGACAGGGGACGCAATCAGCCCCAGCATTTT
abundance: -; d_gene: -; v_gene: TRBV19; j_gene: TRBJ1-1; CDR3aa: CASSSQGLNTEAFF; CDR3nt: TGTGCCAGTAGTTCACAGGGTCTGAACACTGAAGCTTTCTTT
abundance: once; d_gene: -; v_gene: TRBV2; j_gene: TRBJ1-5; CDR3aa: CASSGMRHQPQHF; CDR3nt: TGTGCCAGCAGTGGGATGAGGCATCAGCCCCAGCATTTT
abundance: -; d_gene: TRBD2; v_gene: TRBV7-6; j_gene: TRBJ2-1; CDR3aa: CASSLGLAGASYNEQFF; CDR3nt: TGTGCCAGCAGCTTAGGGCTAGCGGGGGCCTCCTACAATGAGCAGTTCTTC
abundance: -; d_gene: -; v_gene: TRBV3-1/TRBV3-2; j_gene: TRBJ1-1; CDR3aa: CASSQDGDNTEAFF; CDR3nt: TGTGCCAGCAGCCAAGACGGGGATAACACTGAAGCTTTCTTT
abundance: -; d_gene: TRBD1; v_gene: TRBV28; j_gene: TRBJ2-1; CDR3aa: CASRLGQAAGDEQFF; CDR3nt: TGTGCCAGCAGGCTGGGACAGGCGGCCGGGGATGAGCAGTTCTTC
abundance: -; d_gene: -; v_gene: TRBV10-3; j_gene: TRBJ1-1; CDR3aa: CAISEGSLVAFF; CDR3nt: TGTGCCATCAGTGAGGGCAGTTTGGTAGCTTTCTTT
abundance: -; d_gene: -; v_gene: TRBV28; j_gene: TRBJ2-3; CDR3aa: CASSFLSDSQAGDTQYF; CDR3nt: TGTGCCAGCAGTTTTCTCTCGGACTCACAAGCGGGAGATACGCAGTATTTT
abundance: -; d_gene: -; v_gene: TRBV30; j_gene: TRBJ1-6; CDR3aa: CAWSTLEAPLHF; CDR3nt: TGTGCCTGGAGTACGCTAGAAGCACCCCTCCACTTT
abundance: -; d_gene: TRBD1; v_gene: TRBV9; j_gene: TRBJ2-1; CDR3aa: CASSGVPTGMSNEQFF; CDR3nt: TGTGCCAGCAGCGGAGTCCCGACAGGGATGTCTAATGAGCAGTTCTTC
abundance: -; d_gene: TRBD2; v_gene: TRBV3-1/TRBV3-2; j_gene: TRBJ2-7; CDR3aa: CASSPSGIAGDGEQYF; CDR3nt: TGTGCCAGCAGCCCCTCCGGGATAGCGGGAGACGGCGAGCAGTACTTC
abundance: -; d_gene: -; v_gene: TRBV4-1; j_gene: TRBJ1-2; CDR3aa: CASSPGTNGYTF; CDR3nt: TGCGCCAGCAGTCCAGGAACGAATGGCTACACCTTC
abundance: -; d_gene: TRBD1; v_gene: TRBV6-5; j_gene: TRBJ2-2; CDR3aa: CASRQQGGTGELFF; CDR3nt: TGTGCCAGCAGGCAACAGGGGGGCACCGGGGAGCTGTTTTTT
abundance: -; d_gene: -; v_gene: TRBV10-1; j_gene: TRBJ2-7; CDR3aa: CASSGSFTGEQYF; CDR3nt: TGCGCCAGCAGTGGTTCCTTTACCGGGGAGCAGTACTTC
abundance: -; d_gene: -; v_gene: TRBV6-1; j_gene: TRBJ1-6; CDR3aa: CASSEDLTASYNSPLHF; CDR3nt: TGTGCCAGCAGTGAAGACTTGACAGCCTCCTATAATTCACCCCTCCACTTT
abundance: -; d_gene: -; v_gene: TRBV5-4; j_gene: TRBJ2-7; CDR3aa: CASSSGLVLDEQYF; CDR3nt: TGTGCCAGCAGCTCCGGACTGGTGCTCGACGAGCAGTACTTC
abundance: -; d_gene: -; v_gene: TRBV5-1; j_gene: TRBJ1-1; CDR3aa: CASSFTGQNTEAFF; CDR3nt: TGCGCCAGCAGCTTTACAGGGCAGAACACTGAAGCTTTCTTT
abundance: -; d_gene: TRBD1; v_gene: TRBV28; j_gene: TRBJ1-6; CDR3aa: CASSFAGTGKSPLHF; CDR3nt: TGTGCCAGCAGTTTCGCAGGGACAGGGAAATCACCCCTCCACTTT
abundance: -; d_gene: -; v_gene: TRBV5-1; j_gene: TRBJ2-7; CDR3aa: CASSLDFRAPYEQYF; CDR3nt: TGCGCCAGCAGCTTGGACTTCAGGGCCCCCTACGAGCAGTACTTC
abundance: -; d_gene: TRBD2; v_gene: TRBV3-1/TRBV3-2; j_gene: TRBJ2-1; CDR3aa: CASGTGTSGTNEQFF; CDR3nt: TGTGCCAGCGGAACCGGGACTAGCGGGACCAATGAGCAGTTCTTC
abundance: -; d_gene: TRBD1; v_gene: TRBV9; j_gene: TRBJ1-2; CDR3aa: CASSVGTGAGGYTF; CDR3nt: TGTGCCAGCAGCGTAGGGACAGGGGCGGGTGGCTACACCTTC
abundance: -; d_gene: -; v_gene: TRBV5-4; j_gene: TRBJ1-2; CDR3aa: CASSADSYGYTF; CDR3nt: TGTGCCAGCAGCGCCGACAGCTATGGCTACACCTTC
abundance: -; d_gene: TRBD2; v_gene: TRBV18; j_gene: TRBJ2-1; CDR3aa: CASSPGGSSYNEQFF; CDR3nt: TGTGCCAGCTCACCAGGCGGGAGCTCCTACAATGAGCAGTTCTTC
abundance: -; d_gene: TRBD1; v_gene: TRBV20-1; j_gene: TRBJ1-1; CDR3aa: CSAPGQGQAFF; CDR3nt: TGCAGTGCTCCGGGACAGGGACAAGCTTTCTTT